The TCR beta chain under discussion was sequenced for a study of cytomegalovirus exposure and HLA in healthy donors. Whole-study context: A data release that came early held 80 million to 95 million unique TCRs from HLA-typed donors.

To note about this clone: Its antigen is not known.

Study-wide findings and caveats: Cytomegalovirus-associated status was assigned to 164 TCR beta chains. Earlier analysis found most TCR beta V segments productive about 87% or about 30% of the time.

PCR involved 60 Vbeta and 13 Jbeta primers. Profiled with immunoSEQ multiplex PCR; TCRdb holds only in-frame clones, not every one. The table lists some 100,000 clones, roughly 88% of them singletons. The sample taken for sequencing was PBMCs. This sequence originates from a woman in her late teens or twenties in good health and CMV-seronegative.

The CDR3, as DNA: TGTGCCAGCAGTTTAATTTTAATAGGAGATTCCACAGATACGCAGTATTTT. This encodes CASSLILIGDSTDTQYF. V gene TRBV28 combines with J gene TRBJ2-3; no firm D call. The CDR3 covers 17 residues. V lost 2 bases and J 2 bases, leaving 17 bases between the germline ends. The germline CDR1 and CDR2 sequences are MDHEN and SYDVKM.